This passage covers 15 T cell receptor beta chains from one sample sequenced in a study of blood T cells in healthy people across ages. A second about 7 to 12 cycle PCR used barcoded and J-beta primers. MiXCR, applied by TCRdb to the 5' RACE reads, yields one record per CDR3 protein. Of around 780,000 distinct CDR3 sequences detected, about a quarter appear once; the ten largest clones hold around 3%. The sample also formed part of further work on T cells of mothers and their children.

Sequences were obtained from blood. These receptors originate from a boy aged 5-17 years in good health.

The chain joins TRBV28 to TRBJ2-2; no definite D call. The germline CDR1 and CDR2 sequences are MDHEN and SYDVKM. The germline V and J ends were trimmed by 8 bases and 4 bases, with 11 bases remaining between them. The CDR3 spans 13 residues. The CDR3 is CASRKGITGELFF. For the CDR3, the DNA is TGTGCCAGCCGGAAGGGCATCACCGGGGAGCTGTTTTTT.

The rearrangement links TRBV15 to TRBJ2-1; the match to TRBD2 covers 7 bases. Per the germline V gene, CDR1 is LNHNV and CDR2 is YYDKDF (reference sequence). The CDR3 spans 16 residues. Trimming took 3 bases from V and 5 from J; bases not matched to a gene: 10. CDR3 in DNA: TGTGCCACCAGCAGCAGGGTTAGTCGGGGGGACAATGAGCAGTTCTTC. Translating gives CATSSRVSRGDNEQFF.

This clonotype was observed at least ten times. The chain is built from TRBV9 and TRBJ2-1; perhaps TRBD2 as D (5 bases). Germline CDR1 reads SGDLS; CDR2 reads YYNGEE. Trimming cost V 3 bases and J 0 bases, with 10 bases left between them. This CDR3 contains 15 residues. The CDR3 region has the DNA TGTGCCAGCAGCGAAAGCGGTGCCTCCTACAATGAGCAGTTCTTC. Protein product: CASSESGASYNEQFF.

This clonotype was seen a handful of times. The germline gene is not matched at one end of the junction; a read error may be the cause. This rearrangement joins TRBV12-3 or TRBV12-4 to TRBJ1-3; D is ambiguous. The CDR3 is 15 residues long. The CDR3 DNA follows: TGTGCCAACAGTTTAGGGAGCGGGTCGGGAAACACCATATATTTT. This sequence encodes CANSLGSGSGNTIYF.

This clonotype has only a few counts. The chain carries TRBV30 and TRBJ2-5, with D hard to call. The J call may be in error: the DNA end matches TRBJ2-1 better. Germline loops: CDR1 GTSNPN, CDR2 SVGIG (reference sequence). This CDR3 comprises 12 residues. CDR3 sequence (DNA): TGTGCCTGGAGTTTTGCAAACAATGAGCAGTTCTTC. This sequence encodes CAWSFANNEQFF.

This sequence joins TRBV20-1 and TRBJ2-5; TRBD1 matches at 8 bases. Germline-derived CDR1 and CDR2 are DFQATT and SNEGSKA (reference sequence). Losses at the gene ends were 7 bases for V and 4 bases for J; bases not matched to a gene: 8. This CDR3 is 13 amino acids long. This CDR3 is CSVPQGARETQYF. CDR3 bases: TGCAGTGTGCCGCAGGGGGCTCGAGAGACCCAGTACTTC.

The rearrangement joins TRBV7-9 to TRBJ2-2; 12 bases match TRBD2. The germline gives CDR1 SEHNR, CDR2 FQNEAQ (reference sequence). The CDR3 contains 17 residues. The V segment lost 1 base and the J segment 4 bases; nucleotides outside the gene matches: 4. This CDR3 reads CASSLVRTSGATGELFF. The CDR3 DNA is TGTGCCAGCAGCTTAGTCCGGACTAGCGGGGCCACCGGGGAGCTGTTTTTT.

This clonotype was recorded only once. The gene calls are TRBV3-1 and TRBJ2-7; D not resolved. V gave up 0 bases and J gave up 4 bases, with 7 bases separating them. Germline lookup yields CDR1 LGHDT and CDR2 YNNKEL (reference sequence). The CDR3 runs to 13 residues. For the CDR3, the DNA is TGTGCCAGCAGCCAAGAGGGTAATTACGAGCAGTACTTC. Amino acids: CASSQEGNYEQYF.

This rearrangement joins TRBV5-1 to TRBJ1-6; D may be TRBD1 (5 bases). The CDR3 spans 15 residues. The V gene's germline CDR1 is SGHRS and CDR2 YFSETQ. The V gene lost 0 bases and the J gene lost 7 bases, with 11 bases spanning the gap. The CDR3 bases are TGCGCCAGCAGCTTGGCGGGGGAACGGAATTCACCCCTCCACTTT. It encodes CASSLAGERNSPLHF.

This clonotype was seen a single time. This sequence joins TRBV12-3 or TRBV12-4 and TRBJ1-2, with unresolved D. The CDR3 totals 17 residues. With 6 bases removed from V and 1 base from J, the gap between germline ends came to 21 bases. CDR3 amino acids: CASSPPALQRGNYGYTF. The CDR3 DNA is TGTGCCAGCAGCCCTCCTGCTTTGCAGAGAGGTAACTATGGCTACACCTTC.

In this sample, this clonotype turned up a few times. This rearrangement joins TRBV7-3 to TRBJ1-2; no firm D call. Germline CDR1 SGHTA, CDR2 FQGTGA. This CDR3 spans 13 amino acids. Between the trimmed V and J ends, which lost 1 base and 7 bases, there was a span of 10 bases. CDR3 amino acids: CASSLNMNSGYTF. In nucleotides, the CDR3 is TGTGCCAGCAGCTTAAACATGAACAGTGGCTACACCTTC.

CDR3 DNA: TGTGCCACCAGTGATTTAGTCGGACAGGACACCGGGGAGCTGTTTTTT. Its translation: CATSDLVGQDTGELFF. The chain recombines TRBV24-1 with TRBJ2-2; 7 bases agree with TRBD1. Germline V gene data show CDR1 as KGHDR and CDR2 as SFDVKD. V was clipped by 1 base and J by 3 bases; unmatched bases: 4. The CDR3 length is 16 residues.

The genes are TRBV9 and TRBJ2-5, with 7 bases lining up with TRBD1. The J call may be mistaken, given a closer DNA end match to TRBJ2-1. Per germline, CDR1 SGDLS and CDR2 YYNGEE. The CDR3 length is 15 residues. The CDR3 DNA reads TGTGCCAGCAGCGGGGATCTGACAGGGTTTGGTGAGCAGTTCTTC. Translating gives CASSGDLTGFGEQFF.

This clonotype was detected a few times. V usage is TRBV14 and J usage is TRBJ2-5, with no clear D. The J call is uncertain, as TRBJ2-7 better fits the DNA end. The CDR3 contains 13 residues. The germline V gene has CDR1 SGHDN and CDR2 FVKESK. As DNA, the CDR3 is TGTGCCAGCAGGGATGCTAGCTCCTACGAGCAGTACTTC. Encoded protein: CASRDASSYEQYF.

The V gene is TRBV6-1, the J gene TRBJ2-7, with 10 bases matching TRBD2. The junction had 11 bases not matched to a gene; V was cut back by 6 bases and J by 0 bases. The germline gives CDR1 MNHNS, CDR2 SASEGT. The CDR3 has 17 residues. The CDR3 loop is CASRRRRLAGDSYEQYF. CDR3 coding DNA: TGTGCCAGCAGGCGGAGGAGGCTAGCGGGGGACTCCTACGAGCAGTACTTC.